The next 30 T cell receptor beta chains were all read from a single sample in a study of PD-L1 blockade in urothelial cancer. TCRdb's table, derived via immunoSEQ multiplex PCR, lists solely in-frame clones and lacks some. The profile shows approximately 52,000 clones, around 75% of them singletons. Sample time point: pretreatment peripheral blood. The specimen comprised PBMCs, sampled around atezolizumab (anti-PD-L1) treatment. These receptors came from a man aged 65-85 years with urothelial cancer.

This clone was counted a few times. The chain has TRBV18 and TRBJ2-2, with 13 bases fitting TRBD2. V was pared by 3 bases and J by 2 bases, with 3 bases of the junction left unmatched. The CDR3 totals 17 residues. Germline V gives CDR1 KGHSH, CDR2 LQKENI. In nucleotides, the CDR3 is TGTGCCAGCTCACCTAGGGGACTAGCGGGAAACACCGGGGAGCTGTTTTTT. The encoded protein is CASSPRGLAGNTGELFF.

This clone appeared once. The chain joins TRBV9 to TRBJ2-2; D is perhaps TRBD2 (6 bases). Germline V gene sequence: CDR1 SGDLS, CDR2 YYNGEE. V lost 2 bases and J lost 8, with 10 bases in between. The CDR3 sequence is 13 residues long. For the CDR3, the DNA is TGTGCCAGCAGCGTCGGGGGTATGGGGGAGCTGTTTTTT. This translates into CASSVGGMGELFF.

This chain joins TRBV10-1 and TRBJ2-2, with a tentative D call TRBD1 (6 bases). CDR1 WNHNN and CDR2 SYGVQD come from the germline V gene (reference sequence). The V end was cut by 6 bases, the J end by 2 bases, with 22 bases between. The CDR3 runs 18 residues. In DNA form, the CDR3 reads TGCGCCAGCAGCCAGGAAAAAGACAGGAAAGAAAACACCGGGGAGCTGTTTTTT. This sequence encodes CASSQEKDRKENTGELFF.

This clone has just a few counts. The chain employs TRBV30 and TRBJ1-5; 8 bases align to TRBD1. This CDR3 is 14 amino acids long. V shed 6 bases, J shed 4 bases, and the junction held 8 bases outside the gene matches. The germline V gene has CDR1 GTSNPN and CDR2 SVGIG (reference sequence). The CDR3 region is CACQTGALNQPQHF. CDR3 bases: TGTGCCTGCCAGACAGGGGCCCTAAATCAGCCCCAGCATTTT.

CDR3 amino acids: CASSQDLAAARVGQFF. The DNA of the CDR3 is TGCGCCAGCAGCCAAGATTTGGCAGCAGCTCGGGTTGGGCAGTTCTTC. The gene calls are TRBV4-3 and TRBJ2-1; D is uncertain. With 0 bases removed from V and 12 bases from J, the gap between germline ends came to 21 bases. CDR1 is LGHNA, CDR2 YSLEER, per germline. The CDR3 has 16 amino acids.

The chain has TRBV19 and TRBJ1-1, with 7 bases matching TRBD1. CDR1 LNHDA and CDR2 SQIVND come from the germline V gene (reference sequence). V trimming: 6 bases; J trimming: 0 bases; junction bases outside the gene matches: 4. The CDR3 spans 14 residues. Here the CDR3 reads CASRTGQLNTEAFF. In nucleotides, the CDR3 is TGTGCCAGTAGAACGGGACAGTTGAACACTGAAGCTTTCTTT.

The chain combines TRBV5-1 with TRBJ1-2, with D unclear. Germline values: CDR1 SGHRS, CDR2 YFSETQ. The length of the CDR3 is 15 residues. V lost 4 bases to trimming and J lost 3 bases, with 16 bases between them. The CDR3 coding sequence is TGCGCCAGCAGCCCCTACACCCGGAGGGACTATGGCTACACCTTC. This translates into CASSPYTRRDYGYTF. The whole variable domain, remainder taken from reference TRBV5-1 and TRBJ1-2, is KAGVTQTPRYLIKTRGQQVTLSCSPISGHRSVSWYQQTPGQGLQFLFEYFSETQRNKGNFPGRFSGRQFSNSRSEMNVSTLELGDSALYLCASSPYTRRDYGYTFGSGTRLTVV.

The rearrangement joins TRBV5-4 to TRBJ2-5; TRBD2 might be the D (6 bases). The CDR3 has 15 residues. The germline V gene encodes CDR1 SGHNT and CDR2 YYREEE (reference sequence). V shed 0 bases and J shed 4 bases, with 13 bases lying between them. The CDR3 sequence: CASSLGPSAGETQYF. The CDR3 DNA reads as TGTGCCAGCAGCTTGGGCCCTAGCGCAGGAGAGACCCAGTACTTC.

This clone has only one observation. This chain connects TRBV4-1 to TRBJ1-5, with TRBD1 matching 7 bases. Germline CDR1 and CDR2: MGHRA and YSYEKL. The CDR3 runs 17 residues. Trimming took 3 bases from V and 2 from J; bases not matched to a gene: 10. CDR3 DNA: TGCGCCAGCAGCCAGGTAGACAGGGTCGGGGGCAATCAGCCCCAGCATTTT. It codes for CASSQVDRVGGNQPQHF.

The chain is built from TRBV5-6 and TRBJ2-7; D might be TRBD2 (6 bases). Germline values: CDR1 SGHDT, CDR2 YYEEEE. Trimming took 2 bases from V and 0 from J, leaving 9 bases between them. The CDR3 loop spans 14 amino acids. As DNA, the CDR3 is TGTGCCAGCAGCTTTTGGACTAACTCCTACGAGCAGTACTTC. Amino acid sequence: CASSFWTNSYEQYF.

This chain links TRBV4-1 with TRBJ1-5; the match to TRBD1 covers 8 bases. The CDR3 contains 16 residues. Germline V lookup: CDR1 MGHRA, CDR2 YSYEKL. With 1 base clipped from V and 6 bases from J, the junction kept 8 bases outside the gene matches. DNA for the CDR3: TGCGCCAGCAGCCAAGGGGGAGGCAGGGGGCGTCAGCCCCAGCATTTT. Residues: CASSQGGGRGRQPQHF.

V and J are TRBV21-1 and TRBJ1-4. TRBV21-1 is termed a pseudogene. This CDR3 spans 15 amino acids. CDR3 bases: TGTGCCAGCAGCAGCAGCGGGACACCAAATGAAAAACTGTTTTTT. Protein product: CASSSSGTPNEKLFF.

Only one count was recorded for this clone. The rearrangement joins TRBV28 to TRBJ2-1; TRBD2 matches 11 bases. V shed 5 bases and J 3 bases; nucleotides not matched to a gene: 6. In germline, CDR1 is MDHEN, CDR2 SYDVKM. The CDR3 extends over 16 amino acids. CDR3 in amino acids: CASSAYTSGGYNEQFF. CDR3 DNA: TGTGCCAGCAGTGCCTACACTAGCGGGGGCTACAATGAGCAGTTCTTC.

The gene calls are TRBV27 and TRBJ1-5, with D maybe TRBD1 (6 bases). V was shortened by 6 bases and J by 6 bases, with 15 bases between the two germline ends. The CDR3 totals 14 residues. The V gene's germline CDR1 is MNHEY and CDR2 SMNVEV (reference sequence). The CDR3 nucleotides are TGTGCCAGCAGCTCGAATCAGGGGAGTCAGCCCCAGCATTTT. Its protein product is CASSSNQGSQPQHF.

This clone has a handful of counts. The chain has TRBV7-2 and TRBJ2-1; 8 positions agree with TRBD1. Trimming at V came to 5 bases and at J to 4 bases, leaving 13 bases not matched to a gene. The CDR3 consists of 17 residues. CDR1 and CDR2 (germline): SGHTA, FQGNSA. As DNA, the CDR3 is TGTGCCAGCAGCCCAACAGGGGGGATCCTAAAATACAATGAGCAGTTCTTC. This gives the protein CASSPTGGILKYNEQFF.

The V gene is TRBV6-1, the J gene TRBJ1-2; D not certain. V dropped 0 bases and J dropped 4 bases, with 12 bases sitting between them. CDR1 and CDR2 (germline): MNHNS, SASEGT. This CDR3 comprises 15 residues. The CDR3 coding sequence is TGTGCCAGCAGTGAAGCGGAGGGTCGGCTCTATGGCTACACCTTC. Amino acids: CASSEAEGRLYGYTF.

J is TRBJ1-2 and V is TRBV5-6; D might be TRBD1 (5 bases). CDR3 length equals 15 residues. V dropped 0 bases and J dropped 2 bases, with 11 bases sitting between them. Germline CDR1 and CDR2: SGHDT and YYEEEE. The CDR3 DNA follows: TGTGCCAGCAGCTTGGTCACGGCAGGGAACTATGGCTACACCTTC. Its protein is CASSLVTAGNYGYTF.

The rearrangement links TRBV19 to TRBJ1-5, with D unresolved. The CDR3 runs to 16 residues. Germline assignment: CDR1 LNHDA and CDR2 SQIVND (reference sequence). V was cut by 5 bases and J by 0 bases, with 14 bases left in between. The CDR3 here is CASSLWTDHSNQPQHF. CDR3 sequence (DNA): TGTGCCAGTAGTTTATGGACTGATCATAGCAATCAGCCCCAGCATTTT. Full variable domain (rest looked up from reference TRBV19 and TRBJ1-5): DGGITQSPKYLFRKEGQNVTLSCEQNLNHDAMYWYRQDPGQGLRLIYYSQIVNDFQKGDIAEGYSVSREKKESFPLTVTSAQKNPTAFYLCASSLWTDHSNQPQHFGDGTRLSIL.

This clone was picked up one time. This chain connects TRBV6-4 to TRBJ1-1, with TRBD1 matching 10 bases. J lost 7 bases, V lost 5 bases, and 4 bases had no gene match. Germline V gene data show CDR1 as MRHNA and CDR2 as SNTAGT. This CDR3 has 13 residues. The CDR3 loop is CASSPDRGFEAFF. The CDR3 DNA is TGTGCCAGCAGTCCGGACAGGGGGTTTGAAGCTTTCTTT.

J is TRBJ2-1 and V is TRBV16; D is possibly TRBD2 (5 bases). V was pared by 2 bases and J by 5 bases, with 10 bases between. Germline lookup yields CDR1 KGHSY and CDR2 FQNENV. The CDR3 is made up of 14 amino acids. CDR3 nucleotides: TGTGCCAGCAGCCAAAAGGCTAGCCACAATGAGCAGTTCTTC. Translating it yields CASSQKASHNEQFF. Full variable domain (rest looked up from reference TRBV16 and TRBJ2-1): GEEVAQTPKHLVRGEGQKAKLYCAPIKGHSYVFWYQQVLKNEFKFLISFQNENVFDETGMPKERFSAKCLPNSPCSLEIQATKLEDSAVYFCASSQKASHNEQFFGPGTRLTVL.

This chain uses TRBV7-3 with TRBJ2-6; TRBD2 is a possible D gene (6 bases). V was pared by 3 bases and J by 0 bases, with 12 bases between. CDR1 and CDR2 from the germline V gene are SGHTA and FQGTGA. The CDR3 is 17 residues long. CDR3 region: CASSLPTGGSGANVLTF. The CDR3 DNA reads TGTGCCAGCAGCTTGCCCACCGGGGGCTCTGGGGCCAACGTCCTGACTTTC.

This sequence joins TRBV4-1 and TRBJ1-1, with unresolved D. Germline values: CDR1 MGHRA, CDR2 YSYEKL. The CDR3 sequence is 13 residues long. Trimming left V 1 base short and J 10 bases short, with 13 bases between. CDR3 DNA sequence: TGCGCCAGCAGCCAAGGACTCTCAAACGGAGCTTTCTTT. It yields the protein CASSQGLSNGAFF.

The chain combines TRBV10-2 with TRBJ2-2, with TRBD1 as a possible D gene (5 bases). Trimming shortened V by 9 bases and J by 4 bases, and 15 bases separated the two germline ends. The CDR3 is made up of 14 amino acids. The V gene's germline CDR1 is WSHSY and CDR2 SAAADI. CDR3 sequence (DNA): TGCGCCAGTTGGAAGGGGCGCGGCACCGGGGAGCTGTTTTTT. Translated: CASWKGRGTGELFF.

The chain has TRBV4-1 and TRBJ2-1, with 8 bases fitting TRBD1. V lost 0 bases to trimming and J lost 4 bases; unmatched junction nucleotides: 2. This CDR3 is 15 amino acids long. Germline V lookup: CDR1 MGHRA, CDR2 YSYEKL. In DNA, the CDR3 is TGCGCCAGCAGCCAAGACAGGGGGCGGTACAATGAGCAGTTCTTC. Its protein is CASSQDRGRYNEQFF.

The rearrangement joins TRBV19 to TRBJ2-1; 9 nucleotides line up with TRBD2. The germline CDR1 and CDR2 sequences are LNHDA and SQIVND (reference sequence). Trimming removed 1 base from V and 0 bases from J; junction bases left unmatched: 4. CDR3 length: 17 residues. This chain's CDR3 is CASSIVASGASYNEQFF. For the CDR3, the DNA is TGTGCCAGTAGTATAGTGGCTAGCGGGGCCTCCTACAATGAGCAGTTCTTC.

The gene calls are TRBV7-2 and TRBJ2-3; 9 bases agree with TRBD2. Germline V gene lookup returns CDR1 SGHTA and CDR2 FQGNSA. The CDR3 covers 14 residues. Trimming removed 11 bases from V and 2 bases from J; junction bases left unmatched: 8. The CDR3 spells CASRLAGFTDTQYF. In nucleotides, the CDR3 is TGTGCCTCACGGCTAGCGGGGTTCACAGATACGCAGTATTTT.

The V gene is TRBV6-6, the J gene TRBJ1-1; no definite D call. The CDR3 is 13 amino acids. Germline V gives CDR1 MNHNY, CDR2 SVGAGI (reference sequence). V was trimmed by 7 bases and J by 3 bases, leaving 12 bases between them. The CDR3 DNA follows: TGTGCCAGCAAGGCCACGGGAGACACTGAAGCTTTCTTT. This translates into CASKATGDTEAFF.

The chain carries TRBV18 and TRBJ1-2; the D gene is possibly TRBD1 (6 bases). The germline CDR1 and CDR2 sequences are KGHSH and LQKENI. The CDR3 is made up of 17 amino acids. V was trimmed by 6 bases and J by 4 bases, leaving 24 bases between them. CDR3 in amino acids: CASSTGGGQNFGYGYTF. The DNA for the CDR3 is TGTGCCAGCTCGACAGGCGGGGGGCAGAACTTTGGCTATGGCTACACCTTC.

CDR3 protein: CASSGAGTTRNTEAFF. The CDR3 nucleotides are TGCGCCAGCAGTGGGGCTGGGACAACGAGGAACACTGAAGCTTTCTTT. The gene calls are TRBV10-2 and TRBJ1-1, with D maybe TRBD1 (6 bases). Germline CDR1 reads WSHSY; CDR2 reads SAAADI. CDR3 length: 16 residues. V was pared by 4 bases and J by 1 base, with 16 bases between.

The genes are TRBV2 and TRBJ1-5, with 8 positions matching TRBD1. The CDR3 is made up of 14 amino acids. Per germline, CDR1 SNHLY and CDR2 FYNNEI. V shed 7 bases and J 6 bases; nucleotides not matched to a gene: 8. The CDR3 reads CASTTGQGGQPQHF. The DNA for the CDR3 is TGTGCCAGCACCACAGGACAGGGAGGTCAGCCCCAGCATTTT. Full variable domain (outside the CDR3, taken from reference TRBV2 and TRBJ1-5): EPEVTQTPSHQVTQMGQEVILRCVPISNHLYFYWYRQILGQKVEFLVSFYNNEISEKSEIFDDQFSVERPDGSNFTLKIRSTKLEDSAMYFCASTTGQGGQPQHFGDGTRLSIL.